This TCR beta chain emerged from a study of shared clonotypes between healthy human individuals. Repertoires were generated with immunoSEQ multiplex PCR, while TCRdb's copy carries only in-frame clones and drops some. The table lists fewer than 550,000 clones, almost 80% of them singletons. This clone is a singleton in its sample. The CDR3 totals 17 residues. V lost 5 bases to trimming and J lost 4 bases, with 21 bases between them. Per the germline V gene, CDR1 is SGHAT and CDR2 is FQNNGV. The sample comprised PBMCs. This TCR was sampled from a middle-aged woman in good health. Some clones in this sample may be carry-over from other donors' samples. The chain links TRBV11-2 to TRBJ2-1, with D perhaps matching TRBD2 (6 bases). The CDR3 coding sequence is TGTGCCAGCAGCCCTCGGGGTGGCGGGACCAATTACAATGAGCAGTTCTTC. It encodes CASSPRGGGTNYNEQFF.